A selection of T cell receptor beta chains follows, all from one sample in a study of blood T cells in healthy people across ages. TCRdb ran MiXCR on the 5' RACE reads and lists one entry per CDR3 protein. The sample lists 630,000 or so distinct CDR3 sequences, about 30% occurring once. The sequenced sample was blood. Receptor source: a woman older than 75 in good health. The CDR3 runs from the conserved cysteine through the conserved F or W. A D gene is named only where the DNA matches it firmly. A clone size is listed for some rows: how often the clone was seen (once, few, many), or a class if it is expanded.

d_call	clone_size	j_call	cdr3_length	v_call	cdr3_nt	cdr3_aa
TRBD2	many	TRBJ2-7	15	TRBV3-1	TGTGCCAGCAGCCGGTTAGCGGGGATCTCGTACGAGCAGTACTTC	CASSRLAGISYEQYF
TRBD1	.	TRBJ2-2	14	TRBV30	TGTGCCTTGACGGACAGGGTGGGCACCGGGGAGCTGTTTTTT	CALTDRVGTGELFF
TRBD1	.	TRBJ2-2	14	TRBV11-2	TGTGCCAGCAGCTTAGGGACAGGGGCCGGGGAGCTGTTTTTT	CASSLGTGAGELFF
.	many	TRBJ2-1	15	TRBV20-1	TGCAGTGCAAGAGGTCAGGGGCGATTTTACAATGAGCAGTTCTTC	CSARGQGRFYNEQFF
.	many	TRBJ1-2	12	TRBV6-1	TGTGCCAGCAGTGCCCAGGGCCGCGGCTACACCTTC	CASSAQGRGYTF
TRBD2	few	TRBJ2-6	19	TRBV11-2	TGTGCCAGCAGCTTAGAATCGGCGGGGGTCCTCTCTGGGGCCAACGTCCTGACTTTC	CASSLESAGVLSGANVLTF
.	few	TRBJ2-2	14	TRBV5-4	TGTGCCAGCAGCTTGACTCGGGGCACCGGGGAGCTGTTTTTT	CASSLTRGTGELFF
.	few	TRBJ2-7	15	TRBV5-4	TGTGCCAGCAGCTTGGAACCAGGTCGATCCTACGAGCGGTACTTC	CASSLEPGRSYERYF
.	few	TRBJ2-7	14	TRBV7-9	TGTGCCAGCAGCCCCCCTAATGGGAAGGACGAGCAGTACTTC	CASSPPNGKDEQYF
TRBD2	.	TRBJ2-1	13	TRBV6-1	TGTGCCAGCGGTCTAGCGGGGCTCTACGAACAGTTCTTC	CASGLAGLYEQFF
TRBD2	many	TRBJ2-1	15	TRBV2	TGTGCCAGCAGTGAAGGACTAGCCTTCAGGGATGAGCAGTTCTTC	CASSEGLAFRDEQFF
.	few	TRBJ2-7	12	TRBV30	TGTGCCTCGAAGACAGGCTCCTACGAGCAGTACTTC	CASKTGSYEQYF
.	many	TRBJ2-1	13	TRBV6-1	TGTGCCAGCAACCGAAGGGAGTCTGGAGAGCAGTTCTTC	CASNRRESGEQFF
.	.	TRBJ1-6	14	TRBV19	TGTGCCAGTAAGGAAAGGGGGGGCTGGGAACCCCTCCACTTT	CASKERGGWEPLHF
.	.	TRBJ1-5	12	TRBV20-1	TGCAGTGCTAGGAGGGGGAGCCAGCCCCAGCATTTT	CSARRGSQPQHF
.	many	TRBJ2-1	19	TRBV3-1	TGTGCCAGCAGCCAAGGGGCGTTTGGAGGGGGGCGATCCTACAATGAGCAGTTCTTC	CASSQGAFGGGRSYNEQFF
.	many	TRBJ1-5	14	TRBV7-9	TGTGCCAGCAGCTTAGGCCAGGTCAATCAGCCCCAGCATTTT	CASSLGQVNQPQHF
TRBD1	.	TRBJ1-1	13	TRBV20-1	TGCAGTGCTAGCCCGACAGGGAGGACTGAAGCTTTCTTT	CSASPTGRTEAFF
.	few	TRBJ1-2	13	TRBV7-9	TGTGCCAGCAGCCCGGGCCTGTCCCATGGCTACACCTTC	CASSPGLSHGYTF
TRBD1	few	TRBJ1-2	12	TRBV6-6	TGTGCCAGCATAGACAGGGTCGGGGGCTACACCTTC	CASIDRVGGYTF
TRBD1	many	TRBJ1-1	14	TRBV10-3	TGTGCCATCAGTGACCGACAGGGATTCACTGAAGCTTTCTTT	CAISDRQGFTEAFF
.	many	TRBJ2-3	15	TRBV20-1	TGCAGTGCTAGCACCGGGACTTCCCGCACAGATACGCAGTATTTT	CSASTGTSRTDTQYF
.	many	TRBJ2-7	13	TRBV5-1	TGCGCCAGCAGCCAGGACGGCTCCTACGAGCAGTACTTC	CASSQDGSYEQYF
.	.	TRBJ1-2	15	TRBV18	TGTGCCAGCTCACTCGCGCCGGGACAACTTTTAGGCTACACCTTC	CASSLAPGQLLGYTF
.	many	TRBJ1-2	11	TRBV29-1	TGCAGCGTTGAGGGGAACTATGGCTACACCTTC	CSVEGNYGYTF
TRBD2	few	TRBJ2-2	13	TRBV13	TGTGCCAGCAGCATGTGGACTAGCGGAGGGCTGTTTTTT	CASSMWTSGGLFF
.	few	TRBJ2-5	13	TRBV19	TGTGCCAGTAGTGGGGGCGCCGAGGAGACCCAGTACTTC	CASSGGAEETQYF
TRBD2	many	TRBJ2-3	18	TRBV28	TGTGCCAGCAGTGGTAGGGGGGCTAGCGGGGGGCCCACAGATACGCAGTATTTT	CASSGRGASGGPTDTQYF
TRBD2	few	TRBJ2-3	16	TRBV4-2	TGTGCCAGCAGCCTGCTAGCGGGGGGGCAGGAAGATACGCAGTATTTT	CASSLLAGGQEDTQYF
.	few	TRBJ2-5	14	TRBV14	TGTGCCAGCAGCCAAAAGAAAGGGACGGGGACCCAGTACTTC	CASSQKKGTGTQYF
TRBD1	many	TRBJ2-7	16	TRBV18	TGTGCCAGCTCACCAACCTTCGGACAGGGAACCTACGAGCAGTACTTC	CASSPTFGQGTYEQYF
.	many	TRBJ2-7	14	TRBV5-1	TGCGCCAGCAGCTTGGGCGGCCTTGGGGACGAGCAGTACTTC	CASSLGGLGDEQYF
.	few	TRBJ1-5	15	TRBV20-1	TGCAGTGCTACTCTTGGCAGGGTAATAGATCAGCCCCAGCATTTT	CSATLGRVIDQPQHF
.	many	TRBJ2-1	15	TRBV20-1	TGCAGTGCTAGTCCTCCACTGAGCTCCTACAATGAGCAGTTCTTC	CSASPPLSSYNEQFF
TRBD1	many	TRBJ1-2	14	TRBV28	TGTGCCAGCAGTGTGCCGGGACAGGGTTATGGCTACACCTTC	CASSVPGQGYGYTF
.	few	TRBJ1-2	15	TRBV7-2	TGTGCCAGCAGCTTAGCCTTCCAGGGTGGGTATGACTACACCTTC	CASSLAFQGGYDYTF
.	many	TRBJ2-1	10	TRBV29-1	TGCAGCGTTGGGGACCCTGAGCAGTTCTTC	CSVGDPEQFF
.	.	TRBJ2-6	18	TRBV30	TGTGCCTGGGACGGAGGGACCAAAAGCAGCTCTGGGGCCAACGTCCTGACTTTC	CAWDGGTKSSSGANVLTF
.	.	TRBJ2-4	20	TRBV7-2	TGTGCCAGCAGCTTAGCATACCCGGGACAAACTTTCGCAGCCAAAAACATTCAGTACTTC	CASSLAYPGQTFAAKNIQYF
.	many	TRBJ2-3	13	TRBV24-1	TGTGCCACCAGTGATCTTTTCACAGATACGCAGTATTTT	CATSDLFTDTQYF
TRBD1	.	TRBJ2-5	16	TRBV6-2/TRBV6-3	TGTGCCAGCAGTCAAGCTAGGACAGGGGGCAAAGAGACCCAGTACTTC	CASSQARTGGKETQYF
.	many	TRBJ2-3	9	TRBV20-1	TGCAGTGCGGGTCTTAGGCAGTATTTT	CSAGLRQYF
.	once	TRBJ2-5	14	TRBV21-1	TGTGCCAGAATCCCGGCTAGCGATCGGGAGACCCAGTACTTC	CARIPASDRETQYF
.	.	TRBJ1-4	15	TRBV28	TGTGCCAGCATCTCTATCGGGCAGAGCAATGAAAAACTGTTTTTT	CASISIGQSNEKLFF
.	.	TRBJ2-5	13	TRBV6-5	TGTGCCAGCAGTCAGACTGACTACAATGAGCAGTACTTC	CASSQTDYNEQYF
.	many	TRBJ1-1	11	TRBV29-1	TGCAGCGTCCAACCGGCCCTTGAAGCTTTCTTT	CSVQPALEAFF
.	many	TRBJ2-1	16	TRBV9	TGTGCCAGCAGCGTAGGTGGCGGGTTAGAGGACAATGAGCAGTTCTTC	CASSVGGGLEDNEQFF
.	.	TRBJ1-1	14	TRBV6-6	TGTGCCAGCAGTCACGGACACCTGAACACTGAAGCTTTCTTT	CASSHGHLNTEAFF
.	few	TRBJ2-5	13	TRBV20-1	TGCAGTGCTACGGGACGGAACCAAGAGACCCAGTACTTC	CSATGRNQETQYF
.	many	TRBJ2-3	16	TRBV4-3	TGCGCCAGCAGCCGGAGACGGGGTTCCCTCACAGATACGCAGTATTTT	CASSRRRGSLTDTQYF
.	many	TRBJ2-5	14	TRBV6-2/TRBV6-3	TGTGCCAGCAGTTATATAGGGACCCAAGAGACCCAGTACTTC	CASSYIGTQETQYF
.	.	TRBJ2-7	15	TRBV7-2	TGTGCCAGTAGCGACCGGGACCGGAGCTCCTACGCGCAGTACTTC	CASSDRDRSSYAQYF
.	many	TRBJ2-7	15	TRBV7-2	TGTGCCAGCAGCTTAAGGGTTGGCAGGGTGAACGAGCAGTACTTC	CASSLRVGRVNEQYF
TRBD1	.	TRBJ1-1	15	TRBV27	TGTGCCAGCAGTTTATCGACAGGGAGATGGACTGAAGCTTTCTTT	CASSLSTGRWTEAFF
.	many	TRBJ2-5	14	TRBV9	TGTGCCAGCAGCGTAGATCTGGCGCGGGAGACCCAGTACTTC	CASSVDLARETQYF
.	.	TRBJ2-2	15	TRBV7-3	TGTGCCAGCAGCTTAACGGGGGTGAACACCGGGGAGCTGTTTTTT	CASSLTGVNTGELFF
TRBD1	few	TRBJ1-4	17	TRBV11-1	TGTGCCAGCGGGACCACAGGGGGCCTCTCAACTAATGAAAAACTGTTTTTT	CASGTTGGLSTNEKLFF
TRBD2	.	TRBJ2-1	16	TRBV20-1	TGCAGTGCTTCTCGACTAGCGGGGCTAACCTACAATGAGCAGTTCTTC	CSASRLAGLTYNEQFF